These T cell receptor beta chains were read from a single sample in a study of blood T cell repertoires in COVID-19. The data were produced by immunoSEQ multiplex PCR, yet TCRdb's version contains in-frame clones alone and is incomplete. Here the sample spans approximately 40,000 clones, approximately 88% being singletons. Sequencing used peripheral blood. Receptors were obtained from a woman in her 70s with acute or convalescent COVID-19. Both conserved end residues are part of each CDR3. The D gene is left open where the match is weak. Some rows mark clone size as missing; the rest say once, few, many or name a class of expanded clone.

J	V	D	length	size	CDR3	DNA
TRBJ1-4	TRBV7-8	NA	15	NA	CASGGAQLSNEKLFF	TGTGCCAGCGGGGGGGCTCAGTTATCTAATGAAAAACTGTTTTTT
TRBJ1-2	TRBV4-3	TRBD1	15	NA	CASSQANRGGYGYTF	TGCGCCAGCAGCCAAGCTAACAGGGGAGGCTATGGCTACACCTTC
TRBJ1-5	TRBV28	NA	19	NA	CASSFRGPVRLSSNQPQHF	TGTGCCAGCAGTTTCCGTGGGCCCGTGCGTCTTTCTAGCAATCAGCCCCAGCATTTT
TRBJ2-5	TRBV7-2	NA	15	once	CASSQAGHRGETQYF	TGTGCCAGCAGCCAGGCCGGTCACCGAGGGGAGACCCAGTACTTC
TRBJ1-1	TRBV5-1	TRBD1	15	NA	CASSSRDRVRTEAFF	TGCGCCAGCAGCTCCCGGGACAGGGTGAGGACTGAAGCTTTCTTT
TRBJ2-1	TRBV27	NA	13	NA	CASSYAWSNEQFF	TGTGCCAGCAGTTACGCCTGGAGCAATGAGCAGTTCTTC
TRBJ2-3	TRBV5-5	TRBD1	15	NA	CASTIQGASTDTQYF	TGTGCCAGCACCATACAGGGGGCGAGCACAGATACGCAGTATTTT
TRBJ1-5	TRBV2	NA	14	NA	CASKGREVGQPQHF	TGTGCCAGCAAGGGCAGGGAAGTAGGACAGCCCCAGCATTTT
TRBJ1-2	TRBV19	NA	16	NA	CASSTEARATNYGYTF	TGTGCCAGTAGTACCGAAGCGAGGGCCACTAACTATGGCTACACCTTC
TRBJ1-1	TRBV7-2	TRBD1	15	NA	CASSSRTGLNTEAFF	TGTGCCAGCAGCTCGAGGACAGGGCTGAACACTGAAGCTTTCTTT
TRBJ2-1	TRBV3-1/TRBV3-2	NA	13	NA	CASSQSSGQGHFF	TGTGCCAGCAGCCAGAGCAGCGGGCAGGGCCATTTCTTC
TRBJ2-3	TRBV19	TRBD2	17	NA	CASRKRASGSAIDTQYF	TGTGCCAGTAGGAAAAGAGCTAGCGGGAGTGCGATAGATACGCAGTATTTT
TRBJ2-1	TRBV3-1/TRBV3-2	NA	15	NA	CASSPPARGGNEQFF	TGTGCCAGCAGCCCCCCTGCACGGGGTGGGAATGAGCAGTTCTTC
TRBJ2-1	TRBV9	TRBD2	14	NA	CASSHTSGGEDQFF	TGTGCCAGCAGCCACACTAGCGGGGGGGAGGATCAGTTCTTC
TRBJ2-2	TRBV7-2	NA	15	NA	CASSLELRGTGELFF	TGTGCCAGCAGCTTAGAATTGAGGGGGACCGGGGAGCTGTTTTTT
TRBJ1-1	TRBV4-3	NA	15	NA	CASSQDIRVGTEAFF	TGCGCCAGCAGCCAAGATATCAGGGTGGGCACTGAAGCTTTCTTT
TRBJ2-3	TRBV18	TRBD1	16	NA	CASSPDGQGRGYTQYF	TGTGCCAGCTCACCCGATGGACAGGGCCGCGGATATACGCAGTATTTT
TRBJ1-1	TRBV9	TRBD1	17	NA	CASSPYGQGGFNTEAFF	TGTGCCAGCAGCCCATACGGACAGGGAGGGTTCAACACTGAAGCTTTCTTT
TRBJ2-4	TRBV19	TRBD1	14	NA	CASIHTGGENIQYF	TGTGCCAGCATTCACACAGGGGGCGAAAACATTCAGTACTTC
TRBJ1-1	TRBV4-3	NA	14	NA	CASSRSTESTEAFF	TGCGCCAGCAGCCGGTCGACTGAAAGCACTGAAGCTTTCTTT
TRBJ1-1	TRBV20-1	NA	11	few	CSARSVTEAFF	TGCAGTGCTAGATCCGTCACTGAAGCTTTCTTT
TRBJ1-5	TRBV15	NA	16	NA	CATSRATGSLNQPQHF	TGTGCCACCAGCAGAGCCACAGGGTCCCTCAATCAGCCCCAGCATTTT
TRBJ2-2	TRBV7-3	TRBD2	18	NA	CASSPRGLAGVHTGELFF	TGTGCCAGCAGCCCAAGGGGACTAGCGGGAGTGCACACCGGGGAGCTGTTTTTT
TRBJ2-2	TRBV4-1	TRBD2	17	NA	CASSQDMASGLGGELFF	TGCGCCAGCAGCCAAGATATGGCTAGCGGACTCGGGGGGGAGCTGTTTTTT
TRBJ2-1	TRBV6-5	NA	15	NA	CASTAFWAGPNEQFF	TGTGCCAGCACCGCCTTTTGGGCAGGGCCCAATGAGCAGTTCTTC
TRBJ2-2	TRBV28	NA	13	NA	CASSAGGGGELFF	TGTGCCAGCAGCGCAGGTGGTGGCGGGGAGCTGTTTTTT